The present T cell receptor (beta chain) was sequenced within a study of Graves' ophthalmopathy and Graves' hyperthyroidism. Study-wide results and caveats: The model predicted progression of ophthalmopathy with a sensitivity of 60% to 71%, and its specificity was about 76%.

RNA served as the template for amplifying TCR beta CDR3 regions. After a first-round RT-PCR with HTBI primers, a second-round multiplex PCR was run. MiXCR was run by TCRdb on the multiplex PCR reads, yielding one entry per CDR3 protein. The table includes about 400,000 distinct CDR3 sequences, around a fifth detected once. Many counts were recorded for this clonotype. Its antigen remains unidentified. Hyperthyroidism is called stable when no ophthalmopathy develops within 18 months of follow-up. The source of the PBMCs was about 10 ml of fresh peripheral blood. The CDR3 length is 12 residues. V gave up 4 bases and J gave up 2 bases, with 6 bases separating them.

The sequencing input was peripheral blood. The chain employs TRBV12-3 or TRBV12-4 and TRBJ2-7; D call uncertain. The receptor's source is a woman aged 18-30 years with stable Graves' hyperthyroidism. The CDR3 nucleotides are TGTGCCAGCAGTTCGGCTACCTACGAGCAGTACTTC. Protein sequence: CASSSATYEQYF.